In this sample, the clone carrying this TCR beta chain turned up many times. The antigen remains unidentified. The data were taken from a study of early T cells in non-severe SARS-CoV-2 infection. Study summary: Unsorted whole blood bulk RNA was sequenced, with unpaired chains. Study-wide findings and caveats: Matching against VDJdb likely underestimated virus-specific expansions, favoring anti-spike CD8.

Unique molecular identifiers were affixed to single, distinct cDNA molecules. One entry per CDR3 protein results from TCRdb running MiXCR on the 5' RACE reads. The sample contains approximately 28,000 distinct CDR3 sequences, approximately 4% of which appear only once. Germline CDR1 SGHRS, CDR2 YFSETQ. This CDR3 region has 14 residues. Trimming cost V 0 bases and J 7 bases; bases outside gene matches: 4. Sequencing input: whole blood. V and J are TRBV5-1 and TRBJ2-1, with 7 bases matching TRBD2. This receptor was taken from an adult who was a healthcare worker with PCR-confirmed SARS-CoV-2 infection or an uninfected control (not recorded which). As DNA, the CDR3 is TGCGCCAGCAGCTTGGAAGCGGGAACAAATGAGCAGTTCTTC. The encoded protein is CASSLEAGTNEQFF.